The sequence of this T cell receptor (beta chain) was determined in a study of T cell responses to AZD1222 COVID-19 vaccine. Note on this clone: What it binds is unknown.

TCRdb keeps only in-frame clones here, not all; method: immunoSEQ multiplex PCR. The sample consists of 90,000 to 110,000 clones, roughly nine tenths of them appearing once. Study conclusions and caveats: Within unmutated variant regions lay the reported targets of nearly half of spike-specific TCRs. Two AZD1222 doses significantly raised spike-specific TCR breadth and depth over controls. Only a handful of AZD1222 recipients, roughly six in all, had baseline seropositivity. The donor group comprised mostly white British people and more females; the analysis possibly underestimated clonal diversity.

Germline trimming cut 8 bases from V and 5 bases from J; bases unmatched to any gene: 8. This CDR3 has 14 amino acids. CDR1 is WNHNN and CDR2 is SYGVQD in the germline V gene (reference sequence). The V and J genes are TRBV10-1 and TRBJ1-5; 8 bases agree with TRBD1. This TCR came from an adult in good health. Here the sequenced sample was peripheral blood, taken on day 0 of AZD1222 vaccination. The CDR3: CASGDGQGHQPQHF. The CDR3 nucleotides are TGCGCCAGCGGGGACGGACAGGGTCATCAGCCCCAGCATTTT.